This section outlines one T cell receptor (beta chain) sequence together with its context. The data were taken from a study of blood T cell repertoires in COVID-19. Study-wide context: From the United States, Italy and Spain came samples of acute and convalescent COVID-19. Nucleic acid was either cDNA or gDNA, and it came from T cells, B-cell-depleted T cells, or PBMCs.

Original methodology: How many nucleated cells were present was estimated from reference gene primer amplification. Measured with immunoSEQ multiplex PCR; TCRdb has only the in-frame clones, and not every one. Clone size and V and J calls were adopted from that table, with D and trimming inferred from the DNA. The data show some 170,000 clones, 80% to 90% seen once. Material: peripheral blood. The clonotype was recovered from a human donor in a cohort sampled during active COVID-19.

The CDR3 protein is CASSATSGDYEQYF. The CDR3 coding sequence is TGTGCCAGCAGTGCGACTAGCGGGGACTACGAGCAGTACTTC. V usage is TRBV27 and J usage is TRBJ2-7; 11 nucleotides agree with TRBD2. Germline lookup yields CDR1 MNHEY and CDR2 SMNVEV (reference sequence). After removal of 5 bases from V and 3 bases from J, the junction contained 3 bases not matched to a gene. The CDR3 consists of 14 residues.